Presented here are 7 T cell receptor beta chains from one specimen sequenced in a study of blood T cells in healthy people across ages. The use of a sample-barcoded 5' primer and a J-beta primer mix characterized a second PCR of 7 to 11 cycles. From the 5' RACE reads, TCRdb called clonotypes with MiXCR, one entry per CDR3 protein. Of 650,000 to 800,000 distinct CDR3 sequences listed, more than 40% were seen once; the top ten hold roughly 18%. The sequenced sample consisted of blood. The receptors stem from a man in his sixties in good health.

The genes are TRBV12-3 or TRBV12-4 and TRBJ1-3; 8 positions agree with TRBD1. V shed 7 bases, J shed 4 bases, and the junction held 6 bases outside the gene matches. The CDR3 is 14 residues long. The CDR3 DNA is TGTGCCAGCACGGACAGGGCCTCCGGAAACACCATATATTTT. This translates into CASTDRASGNTIYF.

The CDR3 sequence: CASSYTGGNYEQYF. The CDR3 coding sequence is TGTGCCAGCAGCTACACAGGGGGCAACTACGAGCAGTACTTC. This rearrangement joins TRBV11-2 to TRBJ2-5; 9 bases align to TRBD1. The end of the DNA is better explained by TRBJ2-7, so the J call may be wrong. The CDR3 is 14 residues long. Germline V lookup: CDR1 SGHAT, CDR2 FQNNGV.

Notes on this clonotype: The junction shows a germline mismatch at one end, possibly a read error. J is TRBJ2-2 and V is TRBV7-8; 9 bases are shared with TRBD1. The CDR3 is made up of 17 amino acids. Germline-derived CDR1 and CDR2 are SGHVS and FQNEAQ. CDR3 coding DNA: TGCGCCAGCAGCTGTGGTGTTGCGACAGGGGGCACCGGGGAGCTGTTTTTT. Translating gives CASSCGVATGGTGELFF.

This clonotype occurred a few times. The chain recombines TRBV12-3 or TRBV12-4 with TRBJ2-1; 13 positions agree with TRBD2. The V and J ends lost 5 bases and 6 bases, in that order; junction bases with no gene match: 10. This CDR3 has 17 residues. The CDR3 here is CASSLTKGLAGINEQFF. For the CDR3, the DNA is TGTGCCAGCAGTCTAACGAAGGGACTAGCGGGGATCAATGAGCAGTTCTTC.

This clonotype was seen more than once but under ten times. V gene TRBV7-6 combines with J gene TRBJ2-2; D call uncertain. This CDR3 has 15 amino acids. From germline, CDR1 is SGHVS and CDR2 FNYEAQ. The V and J ends lost 1 base and 0 bases respectively, with 6 bases between them. CDR3: CASSLVTANTGELFF. The CDR3 bases are TGTGCCAGCAGCTTAGTGACTGCGAACACCGGGGAGCTGTTTTTT.

As regards this clonotype: A read error may account for a junction end that differs from germline. The chain is built from TRBV20-1 and TRBJ2-1; possibly TRBD1 or TRBD2 for D (6 bases each). From germline, CDR1 is DFQATT and CDR2 SNEGSKA (reference sequence). The CDR3 has 18 residues. Written as DNA, the CDR3 is TGCAGTTCTAGAGAAACCTCCCTAGTAAGGGGGGCAGGCAATGAGCAGTTCTTC. Its translation is CSSRETSLVRGAGNEQFF.

This clonotype came up many times. The chain couples TRBV16 to TRBJ2-7, with D perhaps TRBD2 (6 bases). The CDR3 has 11 amino acids. V was cut by 7 bases and J by 5 bases, with 9 bases left in between. CDR1 and CDR2 from the germline V gene are KGHSY and FQNENV. The CDR3 reads CASKAGNEQYF. The CDR3 DNA is TGTGCCAGCAAGGCGGGGAACGAGCAGTACTTC.